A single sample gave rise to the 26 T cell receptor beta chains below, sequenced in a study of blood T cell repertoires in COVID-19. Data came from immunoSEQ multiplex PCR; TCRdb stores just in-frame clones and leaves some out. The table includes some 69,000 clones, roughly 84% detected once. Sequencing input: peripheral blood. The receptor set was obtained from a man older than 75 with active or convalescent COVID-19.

The CDR3 sequence: CASSLGLAAPYEQYF. The CDR3 DNA reads TGTGCCAGCAGCTTAGGCCTCGCGGCACCCTACGAGCAGTACTTC. The chain combines TRBV13 with TRBJ2-7; no clear D. Germline V gene data show CDR1 as PRHDT and CDR2 as FYEKMQ (reference sequence). Trimming removed 0 bases at V and 2 bases at J, with 11 bases between. The CDR3 totals 15 residues.

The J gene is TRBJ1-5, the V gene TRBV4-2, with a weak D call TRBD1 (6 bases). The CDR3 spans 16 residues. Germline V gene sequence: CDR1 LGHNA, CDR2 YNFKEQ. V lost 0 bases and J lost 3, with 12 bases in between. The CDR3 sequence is CASSQDYRVNNQPQHF. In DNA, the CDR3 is TGTGCCAGCAGCCAAGATTACAGGGTCAACAATCAGCCCCAGCATTTT.

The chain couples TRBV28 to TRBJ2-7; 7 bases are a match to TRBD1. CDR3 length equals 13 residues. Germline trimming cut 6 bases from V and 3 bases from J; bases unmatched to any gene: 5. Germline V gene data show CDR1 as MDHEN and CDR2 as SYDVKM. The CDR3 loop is CASRRQGYYEQYF. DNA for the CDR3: TGTGCCAGCAGGAGACAGGGTTACTACGAGCAGTACTTC.

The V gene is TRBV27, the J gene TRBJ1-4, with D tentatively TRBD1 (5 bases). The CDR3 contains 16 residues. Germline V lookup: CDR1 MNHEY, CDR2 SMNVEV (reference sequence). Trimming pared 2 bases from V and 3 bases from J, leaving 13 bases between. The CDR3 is CASSLQGPFANEKLFF. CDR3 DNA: TGTGCCAGCAGTTTACAGGGTCCCTTTGCTAATGAAAAACTGTTTTTT.

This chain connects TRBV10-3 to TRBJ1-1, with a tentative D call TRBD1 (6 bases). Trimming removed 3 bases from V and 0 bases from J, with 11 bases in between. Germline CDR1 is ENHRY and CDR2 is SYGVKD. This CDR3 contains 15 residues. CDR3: CAISEQGWVNTEAFF. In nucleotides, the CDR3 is TGTGCCATCAGTGAACAGGGTTGGGTGAACACTGAAGCTTTCTTT.

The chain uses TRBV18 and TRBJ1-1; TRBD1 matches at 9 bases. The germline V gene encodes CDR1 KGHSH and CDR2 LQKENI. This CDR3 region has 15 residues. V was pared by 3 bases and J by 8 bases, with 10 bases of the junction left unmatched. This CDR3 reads CASSPWVQGADEAFF. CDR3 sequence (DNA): TGTGCCAGCTCACCTTGGGTACAGGGGGCCGACGAAGCTTTCTTT. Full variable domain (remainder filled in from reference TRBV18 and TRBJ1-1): NAGVMQNPRHLVRRRGQEARLRCSPMKGHSHVYWYRQLPEEGLKFMVYLQKENIIDESGMPKERFSAEFPKEGPSILRIQQVVRGDSAAYFCASSPWVQGADEAFFGQGTRLTVV.

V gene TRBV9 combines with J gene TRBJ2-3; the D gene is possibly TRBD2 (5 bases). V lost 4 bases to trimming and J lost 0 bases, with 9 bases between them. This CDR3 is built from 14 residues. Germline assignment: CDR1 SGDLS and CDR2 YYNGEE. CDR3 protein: CASSLRTSTDTQYF. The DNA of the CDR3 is TGTGCCAGCAGCCTGCGGACTAGCACAGATACGCAGTATTTT.

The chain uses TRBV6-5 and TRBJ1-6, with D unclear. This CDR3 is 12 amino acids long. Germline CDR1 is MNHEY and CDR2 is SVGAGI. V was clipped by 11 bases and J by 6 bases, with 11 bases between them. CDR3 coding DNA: TGTGCCTACGCGGGCCCTAATTCACCCCTCCACTTT. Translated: CAYAGPNSPLHF.

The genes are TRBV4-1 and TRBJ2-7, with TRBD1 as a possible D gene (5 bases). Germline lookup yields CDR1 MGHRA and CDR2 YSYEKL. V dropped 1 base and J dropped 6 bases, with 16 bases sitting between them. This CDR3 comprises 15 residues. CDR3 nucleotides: TGCGCCAGCAGCCAAGGTCCAGGGTTCCTTCGCGAGCAGTACTTC. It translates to CASSQGPGFLREQYF.

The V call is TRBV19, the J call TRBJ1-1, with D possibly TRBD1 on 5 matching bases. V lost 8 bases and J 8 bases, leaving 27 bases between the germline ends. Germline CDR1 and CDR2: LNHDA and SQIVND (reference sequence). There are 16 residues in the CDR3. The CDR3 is CASSFGSPGGKGEAFF. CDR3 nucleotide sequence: TGTGCCAGTTCGTTTGGTTCCCCGGGGGGGAAGGGCGAAGCTTTCTTT.

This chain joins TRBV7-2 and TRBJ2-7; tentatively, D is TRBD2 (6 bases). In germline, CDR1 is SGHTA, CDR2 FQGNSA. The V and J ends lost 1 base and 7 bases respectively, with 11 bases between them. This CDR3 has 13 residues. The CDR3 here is CASSLVHGGEQYF. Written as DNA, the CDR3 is TGTGCCAGCAGCTTAGTACATGGGGGGGAGCAGTACTTC.

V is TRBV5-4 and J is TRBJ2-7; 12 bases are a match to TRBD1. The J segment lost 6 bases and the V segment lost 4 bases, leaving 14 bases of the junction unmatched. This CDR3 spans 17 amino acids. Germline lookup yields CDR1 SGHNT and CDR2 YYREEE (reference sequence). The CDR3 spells CASSTETGGQGAGEQYF. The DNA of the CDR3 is TGTGCCAGCAGCACTGAAACAGGGGGACAGGGGGCTGGCGAGCAGTACTTC.

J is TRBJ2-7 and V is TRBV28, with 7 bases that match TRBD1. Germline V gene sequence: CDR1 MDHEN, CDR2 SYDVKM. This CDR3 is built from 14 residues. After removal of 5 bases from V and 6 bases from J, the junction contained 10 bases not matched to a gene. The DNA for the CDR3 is TGTGCCAGCAGTCAAGACAGGGTTGTTAGCGAGCAGTACTTC. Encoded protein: CASSQDRVVSEQYF.

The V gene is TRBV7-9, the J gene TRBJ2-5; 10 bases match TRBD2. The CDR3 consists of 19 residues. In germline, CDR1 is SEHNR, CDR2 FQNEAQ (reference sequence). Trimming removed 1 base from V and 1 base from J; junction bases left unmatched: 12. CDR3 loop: CASSLEYRLAGAFQETQYF. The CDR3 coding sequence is TGTGCCAGCAGCTTAGAATACAGGCTAGCGGGGGCCTTCCAAGAGACCCAGTACTTC.

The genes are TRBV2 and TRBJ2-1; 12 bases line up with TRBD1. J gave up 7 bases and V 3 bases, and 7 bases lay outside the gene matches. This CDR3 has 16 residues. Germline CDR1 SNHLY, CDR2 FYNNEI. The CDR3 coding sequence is TGTGCCAGCAGTGATATTGGGACAGGGGGCTGGAATGAGCAGTTCTTC. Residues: CASSDIGTGGWNEQFF.

The CDR3 nucleotides are TGTGCCAGCAGTCCCCAGATGGCAGGCCTTAATGAAAAACTGTTTTTT. Translation gives CASSPQMAGLNEKLFF. The chain employs TRBV25-1 and TRBJ1-4, with D uncertain. Trimming cost V 5 bases and J 4 bases, with 17 bases left between them. The CDR3 is made up of 16 amino acids. Germline-derived CDR1 and CDR2 are MGHDK and SYGVNS.

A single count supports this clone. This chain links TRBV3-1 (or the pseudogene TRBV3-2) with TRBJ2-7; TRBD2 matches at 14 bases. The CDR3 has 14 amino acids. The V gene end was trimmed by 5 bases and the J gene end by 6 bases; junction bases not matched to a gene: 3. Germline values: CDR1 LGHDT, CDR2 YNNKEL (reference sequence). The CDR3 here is CASSDGLAGGEQYF. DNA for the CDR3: TGTGCCAGCAGCGATGGACTAGCGGGGGGCGAGCAGTACTTC.

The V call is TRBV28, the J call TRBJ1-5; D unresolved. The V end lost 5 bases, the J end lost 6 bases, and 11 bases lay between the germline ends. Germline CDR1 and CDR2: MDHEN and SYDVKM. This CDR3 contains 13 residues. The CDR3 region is CASSVQAIQPQHF. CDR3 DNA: TGTGCCAGCAGTGTTCAGGCTATTCAGCCCCAGCATTTT.

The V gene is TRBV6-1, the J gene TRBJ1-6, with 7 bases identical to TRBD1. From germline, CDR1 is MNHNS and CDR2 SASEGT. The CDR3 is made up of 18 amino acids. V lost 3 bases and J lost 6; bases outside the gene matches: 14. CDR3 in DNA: TGTGCCAGCAGTGAGTTTGTCCAGGGCGGGACAGTTAATTCACCCCTCCACTTT. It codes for CASSEFVQGGTVNSPLHF.

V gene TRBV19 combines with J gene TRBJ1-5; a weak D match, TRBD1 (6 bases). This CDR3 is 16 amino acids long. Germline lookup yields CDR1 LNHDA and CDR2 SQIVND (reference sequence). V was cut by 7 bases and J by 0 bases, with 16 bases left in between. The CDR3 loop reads CASTPQGPYSNQPQHF. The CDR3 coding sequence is TGTGCCAGTACGCCACAGGGTCCTTATAGCAATCAGCCCCAGCATTTT.

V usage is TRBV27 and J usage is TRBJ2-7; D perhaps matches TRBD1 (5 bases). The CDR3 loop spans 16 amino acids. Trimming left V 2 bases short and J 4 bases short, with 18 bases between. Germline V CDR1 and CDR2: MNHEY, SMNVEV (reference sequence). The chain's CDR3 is CASSLKWARVGYEQYF. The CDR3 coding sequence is TGTGCCAGCAGTTTAAAATGGGCCAGGGTAGGTTACGAGCAGTACTTC.

The CDR3, as DNA: TGTGCCAGCAGTTACTCTAAGGGGAATCAGCCCCAGCATTTT. As protein: CASSYSKGNQPQHF. This chain connects TRBV6-5 to TRBJ1-5, with a tentative D call TRBD1 (5 bases). The CDR3 is 14 amino acids. V dropped 0 bases and J dropped 4 bases, with 7 bases sitting between them. The germline V gene encodes CDR1 MNHEY and CDR2 SVGAGI.

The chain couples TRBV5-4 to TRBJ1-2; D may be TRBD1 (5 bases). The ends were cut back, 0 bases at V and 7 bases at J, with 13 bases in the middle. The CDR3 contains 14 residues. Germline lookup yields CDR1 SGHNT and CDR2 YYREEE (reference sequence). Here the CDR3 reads CASSLGGGASGYTF. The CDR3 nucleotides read TGTGCCAGCAGCTTGGGAGGTGGGGCTAGTGGCTACACCTTC.

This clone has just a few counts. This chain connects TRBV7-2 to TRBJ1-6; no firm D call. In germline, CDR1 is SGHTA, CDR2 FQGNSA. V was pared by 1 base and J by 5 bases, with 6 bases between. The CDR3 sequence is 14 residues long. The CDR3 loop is CASSLVQNNSPLHF. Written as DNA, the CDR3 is TGTGCCAGCAGCTTAGTACAAAATAATTCACCCCTCCACTTT.

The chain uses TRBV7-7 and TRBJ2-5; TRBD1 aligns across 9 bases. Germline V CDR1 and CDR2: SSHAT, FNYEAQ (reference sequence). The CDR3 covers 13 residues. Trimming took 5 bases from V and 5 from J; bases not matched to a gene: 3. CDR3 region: CASSRTGVETQYF. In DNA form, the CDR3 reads TGTGCCAGCAGCCGGACAGGGGTTGAGACCCAGTACTTC.

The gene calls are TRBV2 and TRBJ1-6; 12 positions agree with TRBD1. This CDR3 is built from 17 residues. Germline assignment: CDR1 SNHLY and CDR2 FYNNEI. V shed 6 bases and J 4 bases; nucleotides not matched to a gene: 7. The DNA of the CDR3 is TGTGCCAGCAGAGGGACAGGGGGCGCTTTTTATAATTCACCCCTCCACTTT. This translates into CASRGTGGAFYNSPLHF.